This TCR beta chain was sequenced in a study of cytomegalovirus exposure and HLA in healthy donors. Regarding the study as a whole: Associated with HLA alleles at 0.05 false discovery rate in a later analysis were 16,951 TCR beta sequences. Listed as cytomegalovirus-associated were 150 to 200 TCR beta chains.

Amplification used 60 Vbeta primers and 13 Jbeta primers. This table comes from immunoSEQ multiplex PCR, and its TCRdb copy is limited to in-frame clones, with some not included. Seen in this sample are approximately 130,000 clones; the ten most common clones hold 2%. Note on this clone: The antigen remains unidentified.

Losses at the gene ends were 1 base for V and 9 bases for J; bases not matched to a gene: 6. The CDR3 runs 15 residues. CDR1 is SGHNT, CDR2 YENEEA, per germline. Material for sequencing was PBMCs. This clonotype was obtained from a woman aged 55-70 years in good health and CMV-seronegative. The V and J genes are TRBV11-3 and TRBJ2-1; 10 bases are shared with TRBD2. CDR3 nucleotide sequence: TGTGCCAGCAGCTTAGGAGCGGGGGGGCCGGGTGAGCAGTTCTTC. This codes for CASSLGAGGPGEQFF.